The 18 T cell receptor beta chains reported below all come from one sample, sequenced in a study of T cell clusters in autoimmune cytopenias. TRB rearrangements were amplified by touch-down multiplex PCR with mixed TRB-A/B primers. TCRdb re-called the multiplex PCR reads; one entry per CDR3 protein, DNA not given. In all, the sample yields 9,500 to 12,000 distinct CDR3 sequences. Each sample's input was roughly 230 ng genomic DNA, 30,000 to 45,000 genome equivalents. These data also formed part of another study, on T cell repertoires in aging, cancer and after chemotherapy.

Sequencing used peripheral blood. The receptors stem from a human donor in good health.

This chain connects TRBV5-1 to TRBJ1-4. Germline lookup yields CDR1 SGHRS and CDR2 YFSETQ. The CDR3 has 16 residues. The chain's CDR3 is CASSVGQRVLSEKLFF.

V gene TRBV7-9 combines with J gene TRBJ2-5. Germline CDR1 and CDR2: SEHNR and FQNEAQ (reference sequence). The CDR3 covers 11 residues. CDR3 loop: CASSSMETQYF.

The gene calls are TRBV5-1 and TRBJ1-2; the D gene TCRdb calls, TRBD1, cannot be checked with no DNA. The germline V gene encodes CDR1 SGHRS and CDR2 YFSETQ. The CDR3 has 17 amino acids. CDR3 sequence reads: CASSPGQGANSGYGYTF.

The V call is TRBV12-3 or TRBV12-4, the J call TRBJ2-3; the TCRdb call, TRBD2, lacks DNA for checking. The CDR3 is made up of 17 amino acids. CDR3 region: CASSPTLAGSHTDTQYF.

This clonotype shows up as medium-sized by frequency. This chain's CDR3 is CASSRGQGYGYTF. V gene TRBV18 combines with J gene TRBJ1-2; TCRdb proposes TRBD1, but this gene call is untestable without DNA. This CDR3 has 13 residues. Looked up from germline, CDR1 is KGHSH and CDR2 is LQKENI. Complete variable domain (other parts from reference TRBV18 and TRBJ1-2): NAGVMQNPRHLVRRRGQEARLRCSPMKGHSHVYWYRQLPEEGLKFMVYLQKENIIDESGMPKERFSAEFPKEGPSILRIQQVVRGDSAAYFCASSRGQGYGYTFGSGTRLTVV.

V is TRBV5-1 and J is TRBJ2-1; TCRdb's D gene call, TRBD1, goes unchecked for lack of DNA. This CDR3 is 14 amino acids long. In germline, CDR1 is SGHRS, CDR2 YFSETQ. CDR3 region: CASSAGQGVNEQFF. The complete variable domain, with remaining parts taken from reference TRBV5-1 and TRBJ2-1, reads KAGVTQTPRYLIKTRGQQVTLSCSPISGHRSVSWYQQTPGQGLQFLFEYFSETQRNKGNFPGRFSGRQFSNSRSEMNVSTLELGDSALYLCASSAGQGVNEQFFGPGTRLTVL.

Judged by frequency, this clonotype is medium-sized. This chain connects TRBV5-5 to TRBJ1-1. The CDR3 is 13 amino acids. Germline V gene sequence: CDR1 SGHKS, CDR2 YYEKEE (reference sequence). This chain's CDR3 is CASSLLTNTEAFF.

The chain carries TRBV28 and TRBJ1-2. CDR1 is MDHEN, CDR2 SYDVKM, per germline. The CDR3 spans 12 residues. The CDR3 protein is CASSLNSYGYTF.

This clonotype is deemed medium-sized by its frequency. The chain uses TRBV7-2 and TRBJ2-7; TCRdb's D call of TRBD1 is untestable without DNA. The germline gives CDR1 SGHTA, CDR2 FQGNSA. This CDR3 is 15 amino acids long. The CDR3 region is CASSLMRGPSYEQYF.

The chain uses TRBV20-1 and TRBJ1-2; TCRdb's D call of TRBD1 is untestable without DNA. Germline CDR1 reads DFQATT; CDR2 reads SNEGSKA (reference sequence). CDR3 length: 12 residues. CDR3 sequence reads: CSARAGGYGYTF.

This chain joins TRBV20-1 and TRBJ2-5; absent DNA, TCRdb's TRBD2 call cannot be checked. This CDR3 spans 15 amino acids. The germline gives CDR1 DFQATT, CDR2 SNEGSKA (reference sequence). This chain's CDR3 is CSAPPSGRVGETQYF.

The chain employs TRBV4-2 and TRBJ2-7. CDR3 size: 12 residues. Germline V gene sequence: CDR1 LGHNA, CDR2 YNFKEQ. This CDR3 is CASSPQGYEQYF.

The chain uses TRBV15 and TRBJ2-3; TCRdb's D gene call, TRBD2, goes unchecked for lack of DNA. The CDR3 is made up of 16 amino acids. Germline V gene lookup returns CDR1 LNHNV and CDR2 YYDKDF (reference sequence). The CDR3: CATSRNSGGPRNTQYF.

This chain links TRBV7-9 with TRBJ1-5; the TRBD1 assignment by TCRdb is unverifiable without DNA. The CDR3 totals 13 residues. Germline CDR1 SEHNR, CDR2 FQNEAQ (reference sequence). The CDR3 here is CASSNSGNQPQHF.

The rearrangement links TRBV5-1 to TRBJ1-6. This CDR3 spans 15 amino acids. From germline, CDR1 is SGHRS and CDR2 YFSETQ. This chain's CDR3 is CASSLSDSYNSPLHF. The entire variable domain, with the rest obtained from reference TRBV5-1 and TRBJ1-6, is as follows: KAGVTQTPRYLIKTRGQQVTLSCSPISGHRSVSWYQQTPGQGLQFLFEYFSETQRNKGNFPGRFSGRQFSNSRSEMNVSTLELGDSALYLCASSLSDSYNSPLHFGNGTRLTVT.

This clonotype is labeled medium-sized based on frequency. The genes are TRBV30 and TRBJ1-1. Germline values: CDR1 GTSNPN, CDR2 SVGIG (reference sequence). The CDR3 extends over 11 amino acids. CDR3 loop: CAWSARTEAFF.

Frequency places this clonotype as medium-sized. This sequence joins TRBV30 and TRBJ2-3. Germline loops: CDR1 GTSNPN, CDR2 SVGIG (reference sequence). The CDR3 has 12 amino acids. This CDR3 is CAWNEAADTQYF.

In terms of frequency, this clonotype is medium-sized. The chain employs TRBV7-9 and TRBJ1-1. The germline CDR1 and CDR2 sequences are SEHNR and FQNEAQ (reference sequence). This CDR3 has 13 residues. The CDR3 spells CASSISVETEAFF. The whole variable domain, filled in from reference TRBV7-9 and TRBJ1-1, reads DTGVSQNPRHKITKRGQNVTFRCDPISEHNRLYWYRQTLGQGPEFLTYFQNEAQLEKSRLLSDRFSAERPKGSFSTLEIQRTEQGDSAMYLCASSISVETEAFFGQGTRLTVV.